This T cell receptor (beta chain) appears in the sequencing data of a study of T and B cells in COVID-19 patients. Study-level background: Median age was 34 years in the recovered cohort and around 67 years in the active-infection cohort. Study-level points and caveats: The recovered cohort had around 2,000 exclusive TCR clusters, including about 31 low generation probability clusters.

The CDR3 has 14 amino acids. The V gene's germline CDR1 is SEHNR and CDR2 FQNEAQ (reference sequence). With 6 bases clipped from V and 4 bases from J, the junction kept 9 bases outside the gene matches. BIOMED2 TRB-A/B primer pools were used in multiplex TRB PCR. Each CDR3 protein is one row after TCRdb ran MiXCR on the multiplex PCR reads. Of 4,000 to 5,000 distinct CDR3 sequences in the sample, about 20% were seen once. Each TRB amplification used about 250-550 ng of genomic DNA from blood. As regards this clonotype: Antigen unknown.

The sequenced material came from blood. The TCR was taken from a human donor with active COVID-19. This rearrangement joins TRBV7-9 to TRBJ2-7; 7 positions match TRBD1. The CDR3 nucleotides are TGTGCCAGCAGTGGAGGAAGGGGGCAATACGAGCAGTACTTC. This sequence encodes CASSGGRGQYEQYF. Drawing the rest from reference TRBV7-9 and TRBJ2-7, the complete variable domain is DTGVSQNPRHKITKRGQNVTFRCDPISEHNRLYWYRQTLGQGPEFLTYFQNEAQLEKSRLLSDRFSAERPKGSFSTLEIQRTEQGDSAMYLCASSGGRGQYEQYFGPGTRLTVT.